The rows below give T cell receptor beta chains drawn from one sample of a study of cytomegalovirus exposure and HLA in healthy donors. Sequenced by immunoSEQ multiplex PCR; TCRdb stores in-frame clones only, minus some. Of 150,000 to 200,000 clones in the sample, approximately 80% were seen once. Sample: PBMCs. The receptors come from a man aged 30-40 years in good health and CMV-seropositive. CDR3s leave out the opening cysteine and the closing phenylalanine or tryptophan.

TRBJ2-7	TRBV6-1	ASNPEEGGTYEQY
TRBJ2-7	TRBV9	ASSVTGGASSYEQY
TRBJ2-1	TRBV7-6	ASSQYNIDSSSYNEQF
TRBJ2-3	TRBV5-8	ASSTRGGSTDTQY
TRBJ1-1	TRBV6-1	ASGRTADTEAF
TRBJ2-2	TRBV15	ATSRLPRGTSGGAGELF
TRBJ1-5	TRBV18	ASSLEGQGNQPQH
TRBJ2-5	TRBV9	ASSPRLQETQY
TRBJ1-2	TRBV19	ASEPRQGAGDYGYT
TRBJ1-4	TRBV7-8	ASSPLGDEKLF
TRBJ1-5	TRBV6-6	ASSSGQGNQPQH
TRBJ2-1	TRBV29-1	SAAGGGEGEQF
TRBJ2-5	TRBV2	ASSWDYSMETQY
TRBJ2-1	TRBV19	ASSMRAAGLGQNEQF
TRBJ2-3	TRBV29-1	SVEDPGGQVVPTDTQY
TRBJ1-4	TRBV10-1	ASSASGGMGEKLF
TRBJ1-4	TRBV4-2	ASSQGQGAEKLF
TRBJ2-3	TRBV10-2	ASSALLSQNTDTQY
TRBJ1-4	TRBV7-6	ASSPGGLTNEKLF
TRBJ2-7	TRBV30	AWSEAHGRGSEQY
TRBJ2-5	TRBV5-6	ASSSGGRETQY
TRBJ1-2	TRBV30	AWSVRYRSRYGYT
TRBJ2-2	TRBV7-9	ASRVLGGAGELF
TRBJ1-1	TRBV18	ASSPNRDRPNTEAF
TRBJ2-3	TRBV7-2	ASSSRVAGGTDTQY
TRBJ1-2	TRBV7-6	ASSATGRGYT
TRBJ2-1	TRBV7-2	ASSLRGSSYNEQF
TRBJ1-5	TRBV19	ASSRDRGPSSNQPQH
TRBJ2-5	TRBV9	ASSLSGRVKETQY
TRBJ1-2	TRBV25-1	ASSEAGRGNGYT
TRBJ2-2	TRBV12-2	ASRLRHGTPQTNTGELF
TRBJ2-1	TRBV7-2	ASSLTGQGYGNEQF
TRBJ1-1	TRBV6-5	ASSREGTDEAF
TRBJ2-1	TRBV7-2	ASTFGTTNEQF
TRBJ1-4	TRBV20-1	SAYRPGGLF
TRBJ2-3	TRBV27	ASSFIHRGTDTQY
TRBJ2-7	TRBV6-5	ASSYSMGTRSYEQY
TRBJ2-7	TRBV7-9	ASSFLAGWDSPYEQY
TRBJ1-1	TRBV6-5	ASSKQVNTEAF
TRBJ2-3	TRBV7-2	ASSGGRAGATDTQY